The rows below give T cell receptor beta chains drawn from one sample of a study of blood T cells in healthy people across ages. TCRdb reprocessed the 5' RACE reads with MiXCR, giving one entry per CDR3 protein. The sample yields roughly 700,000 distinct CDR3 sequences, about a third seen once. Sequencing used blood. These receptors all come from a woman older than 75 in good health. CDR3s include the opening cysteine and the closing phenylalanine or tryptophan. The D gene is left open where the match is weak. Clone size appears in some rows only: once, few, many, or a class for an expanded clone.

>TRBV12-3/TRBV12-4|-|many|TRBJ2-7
TGTGCCAGCAGTTTCGAGAGGTCCTACGAGCAGTACTTC
CASSFERSYEQYF
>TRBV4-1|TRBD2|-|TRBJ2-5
TGCGCCGGCAGCCAAGATCTAGTAGCGGGGTTAGCGTCCTACAATGAGCAGTACTTC
CAGSQDLVAGLASYNEQYF
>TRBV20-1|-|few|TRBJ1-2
TGCAGTGCTGGGGACCTCCAAGGATGGGATGGCTACACCTTC
CSAGDLQGWDGYTF
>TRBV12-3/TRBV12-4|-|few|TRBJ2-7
TGTGCCAGCACCCCGGGGGTAAGGGGGCATGAGCAGTACTTC
CASTPGVRGHEQYF
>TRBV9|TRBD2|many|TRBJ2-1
TGTGCCAGCAGCGTGCTAGCGGGGGGTACCTACAATGAGCAGTTCTTC
CASSVLAGGTYNEQFF
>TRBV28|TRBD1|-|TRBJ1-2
TGTGCCAGCAGCAGGGGGCTATATGGCTACACCTTC
CASSRGLYGYTF
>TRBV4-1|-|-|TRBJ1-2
TGCGCCAGCAGCCAGACGGCGGGAGGCTACACCTTC
CASSQTAGGYTF
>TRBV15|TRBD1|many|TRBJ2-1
TGTGCCACCAGCAGTCTAACAGGGACAGCTCCCTTCAATGAGCAGTTCTTC
CATSSLTGTAPFNEQFF
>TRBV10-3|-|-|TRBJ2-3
TGTGCCATCTCAGGCGGGACGGTCGGCACAGATACGCAGTATTTT
CAISGGTVGTDTQYF
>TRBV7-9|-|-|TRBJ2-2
TGTGCCAGCAGCCCAACCGGACGGACTAACACCGGGGAGCTGTTTTTT
CASSPTGRTNTGELFF
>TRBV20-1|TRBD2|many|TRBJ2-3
TGCAGTGCTAGGACGGGACTAGCGGACGATACGCAGTATTTT
CSARTGLADDTQYF
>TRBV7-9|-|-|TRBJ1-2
TGTGCCAGCAGCTTAGGCATTCGGGACAATGGCTACACCTTC
CASSLGIRDNGYTF
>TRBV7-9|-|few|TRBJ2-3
TGTGCCGGCAGCTTAGAACAGGTGGGGACTCGCACAGATACGCAGTATTTT
CAGSLEQVGTRTDTQYF
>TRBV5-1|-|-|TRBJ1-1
TGCGCCAGCAGCTGGGTCGGGGGCAACATGAACACTGAAGCTTTCTTT
CASSWVGGNMNTEAFF
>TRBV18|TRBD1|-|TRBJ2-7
TGTACCAGCTCACCGCCAGGGGGCCGGTACGAGCAGTACTTC
CTSSPPGGRYEQYF
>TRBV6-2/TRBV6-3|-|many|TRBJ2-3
TGTGCCAGCAGCTCTCAAGCGGAAAAGGGAGATACGCAGTATTTT
CASSSQAEKGDTQYF
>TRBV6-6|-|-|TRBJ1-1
TGTGCCAGCAGTTACGACGGACGGGAGAACACTGAAGCTTTCTTT
CASSYDGRENTEAFF
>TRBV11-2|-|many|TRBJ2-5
TGTGCCAGCAGCTTAGATCAGGGGACTTGGGAGACCCAGTACTTC
CASSLDQGTWETQYF
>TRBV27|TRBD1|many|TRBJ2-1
TGTGCCAGCATCGGGACAGGGGGAACCTCCTACAATGAGCAGTTCTTC
CASIGTGGTSYNEQFF
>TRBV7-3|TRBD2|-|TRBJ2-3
TGTGCCAGCAGCTTAACGGGGGGACTAGCGGGAGCTGATACGCAGTATTTT
CASSLTGGLAGADTQYF